This T cell receptor beta chain comes out of a study of blood T cells in healthy people across ages. General study points: Higher diversity and more naive CD4+ cells were features of long-lived donors, compared to aged donors.

Combining a sample-barcoded 5' primer with a J-beta primer mix, a second PCR ran for about 6 to 12 cycles. In TCRdb, the 5' RACE reads were re-called with MiXCR into one record per CDR3 protein. The table has 1.5 million to 2 million distinct CDR3 sequences, roughly 30% seen once. In the case of this clonotype: The antigen remains undetermined.

The material sequenced was blood. The origin of this receptor is a woman in her twenties or thirties in good health.

The CDR3 protein is CSARVSGVTDTQYF. The CDR3 DNA sequence: TGCAGTGCTAGAGTGTCGGGGGTCACAGATACGCAGTATTTT. The chain recombines TRBV20-1 with TRBJ2-3; D is perhaps TRBD2 (6 bases). V was pared by 1 base and J by 2 bases, with 10 bases between. The CDR3 totals 14 residues. CDR1 is DFQATT and CDR2 is SNEGSKA in the germline V gene (reference sequence).